This TCR beta chain was documented in a study of beta chain features in type 1 diabetes. Findings and limits, study-wide: Whether TCRB rearrangement is influenced by HLA type went unresolved here. Compared with healthy donors, patients appeared to share more similar naive, central memory and regulatory TCRB repertoires. Moderately but significantly shorter TCRB CDR3s were found in Type 1 diabetes patients in all four CD4+ subsets.

On this clone itself: Its specificity is unknown.

The CDR3 totals 16 residues. Germline CDR1 is MGHRA and CDR2 is YSYEKL. With 0 bases clipped from V and 6 bases from J, the junction kept 7 bases outside the gene matches. Since all of the isolated RNA was reverse transcribed, expressed TCRB transcripts were what got sequenced. Profiled with immunoSEQ multiplex PCR; TCRdb holds only in-frame clones, not every one. The sample has about 470,000 clones; 25% to 35% are singletons. The chain has TRBV4-1 and TRBJ2-3, with 9 bases lining up with TRBD2. Sequencing used naive CD4+ T cells from blood. The receptor was isolated from a man younger than 35 in good health. The CDR3 region is CASSQESLAGLDTQYF. DNA of the CDR3: TGCGCCAGCAGCCAAGAGAGCCTAGCGGGATTGGATACGCAGTATTTT.